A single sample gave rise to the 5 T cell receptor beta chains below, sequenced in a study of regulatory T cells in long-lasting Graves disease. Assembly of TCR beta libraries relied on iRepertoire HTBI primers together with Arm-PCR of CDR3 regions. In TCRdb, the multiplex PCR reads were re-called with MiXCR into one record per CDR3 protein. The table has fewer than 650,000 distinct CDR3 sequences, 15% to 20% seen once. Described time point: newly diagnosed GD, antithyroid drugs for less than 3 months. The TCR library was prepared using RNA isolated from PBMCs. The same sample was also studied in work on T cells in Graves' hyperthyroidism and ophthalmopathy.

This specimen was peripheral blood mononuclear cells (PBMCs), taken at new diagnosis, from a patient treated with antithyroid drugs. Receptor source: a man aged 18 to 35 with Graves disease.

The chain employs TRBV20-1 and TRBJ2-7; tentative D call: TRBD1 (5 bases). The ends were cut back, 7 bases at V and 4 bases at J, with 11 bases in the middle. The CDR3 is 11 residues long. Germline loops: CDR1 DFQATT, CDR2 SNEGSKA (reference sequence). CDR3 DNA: TGCAGTGTCCTAGGGGCGTACGAGCAGTACTTC. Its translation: CSVLGAYEQYF.

CDR3 coding DNA: TGTGCCAGCAGCTTATTCTGGGGAGAAAACTATGGCTACACCTTC. This encodes CASSLFWGENYGYTF. The rearrangement links TRBV7-2 to TRBJ1-2; the D is unclear. Germline V gives CDR1 SGHTA, CDR2 FQGNSA. This CDR3 contains 15 residues. The V and J ends lost 2 bases and 2 bases respectively, with 12 bases between them.

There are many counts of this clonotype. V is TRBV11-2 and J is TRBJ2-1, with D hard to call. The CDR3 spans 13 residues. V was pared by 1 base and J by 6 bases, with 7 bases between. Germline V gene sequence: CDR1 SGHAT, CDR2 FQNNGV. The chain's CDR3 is CASSLVKSNEQFF. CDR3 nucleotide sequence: TGTGCCAGCAGCTTAGTCAAATCCAATGAGCAGTTCTTC.

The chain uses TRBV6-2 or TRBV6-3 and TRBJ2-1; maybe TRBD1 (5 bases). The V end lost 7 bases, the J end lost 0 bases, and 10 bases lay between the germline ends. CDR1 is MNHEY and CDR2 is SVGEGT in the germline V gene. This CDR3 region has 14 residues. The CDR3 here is CASKRGRSYNEQFF. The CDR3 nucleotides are TGTGCCAGCAAAAGGGGTCGCTCCTACAATGAGCAGTTCTTC.

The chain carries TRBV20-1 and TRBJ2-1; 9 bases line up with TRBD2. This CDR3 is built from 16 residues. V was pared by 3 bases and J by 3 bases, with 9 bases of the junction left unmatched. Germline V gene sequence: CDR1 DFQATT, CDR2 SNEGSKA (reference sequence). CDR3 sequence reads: CSARVQLSGGYNEQFF. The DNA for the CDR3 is TGCAGTGCTAGGGTCCAACTTAGCGGGGGCTACAATGAGCAGTTCTTC.